The clone carrying this TCR beta chain has a count of ten or more. Its matching antigen is unknown. The data originate from a study of early T cells in non-severe SARS-CoV-2 infection. Overall study: RNA in bulk from unsorted whole blood was sequenced, and chains were unpaired. Notes on the study in general: There was a bias toward anti-spike CD8 responses in VDJdb matching, which missed private and CD4 specificities.

Molecules of cDNA were individually given unique molecular identifiers that were attached to them. One entry per CDR3 protein, called by TCRdb with MiXCR from the 5' RACE reads. The sample holds more than 20,000 distinct CDR3 sequences; 4.5% to 7% are singletons and the top ten take 2% to 3%. CDR3 length: 14 residues. Trimming pared 3 bases from V and 6 bases from J, leaving 15 bases between. The germline V gene has CDR1 SGHRS and CDR2 YFSETQ. This chain connects TRBV5-1 to TRBJ1-1; D may be TRBD1 (5 bases). The receptor's source is an adult who was a healthcare worker with PCR-confirmed SARS-CoV-2 infection or an uninfected control (not recorded which). Input material: whole blood. Written as DNA, the CDR3 is TGCGCCAGCAGCTCGGCCATCGGGACTCCTGAAGCTTTCTTT. Translated, it gives CASSSAIGTPEAFF.